This TCR beta chain was recovered during a study of cytomegalovirus exposure and HLA in healthy donors (dated by TCRdb to about 2017). General notes on the study: An earlier analysis of approximately 640 of the donors reported more than 250 Gb of sequence data and roughly 100 million unique TCR beta sequences from about 200 million T cells. Class I and class II HLA loci were covered by the typing at four-digit resolution. The number of typed donors differed by locus: roughly 629-630 for A, B, C, DRB1 and DQB1; 522 for DQA1; 606 for DPA1; and some 430 for DPB1. Every discovery cohort repertoire had been produced on one sequencing platform. Besides the first cohort of 500 to 700 subjects, a separate validation cohort made up of 90 to 150 different subjects was used. To predict cytomegalovirus infection status, the study brought together high-throughput TCR immunosequencing, statistical association of individual TCRs with disease status, and machine learning. Donor age, sex, ethnicity and CMV serostatus were compiled together with the repertoire data. In a later analysis, previously published TCR beta repertoires from hundreds of donors were re-analyzed and high-resolution HLA genotyping was added so that TCR occurrence patterns could be studied. Among the approximately 400 genotyped donors, approximately 82% belonged to the genetic ancestry cluster associated with self-reported Caucasian donors. The study aimed to test whether cataloging public T cell receptors could reveal signatures of past pathogen exposure. Genome-wide SNP genotypes for about three fifths of the roughly 670 donors were used in a later genetic analysis, which treated that subset as a discovery cohort. Rather than using new phenotypic data, the later analysis identified candidate immune exposures from TCR beta sequences and from how often those sequences occurred across donors. Among 398 genotyped donors of the cohort, an average of roughly 240,000 unique TCR beta nucleotide sequences were sequenced per donor, roughly a sixth of them non-productive. About 320 gigabases of sequencing data and tens of millions of unique TCR sequences were included in an early release covering around 600 HLA-typed donors. Because of strong linkage in the cohort, five DR-DQ haplotypes were treated as single units for association and clustering. To decide whether each TCR beta V gene segment behaved as functional or pseudogenic, an earlier analysis of some 570 of the donors relied on high-throughput TCR beta sequencing. The study profiled the T cell repertoires of around 700 subjects by immunosequencing and related them to cytomegalovirus serostatus. General study outcomes and caveats: According to a later genetic analysis, donors in an Asian-associated ancestry cluster had fewer N-insertions in productive TCRs than the approximately 610-donor mean. Most TCR sequences were observed very rarely across donors, whereas some public TCRs were present in many individuals. Roughly 15 rarely observed V segments, including chromosome 9 orphons, were excluded from the earlier analysis of about 610 of the donors because counts were too low. Only TCR beta chains were sequenced in this cohort, and the absence of alpha or paired-chain data limited detectable features. A later analysis found that TCR association rates varied across HLA loci, with DRB1 alleles showing the most associated TCRs and HLA-C alleles the fewest. Because some donors lacked HLA typing at each locus, the association tests relied only on the typed subset. The classifier was reported to diagnose cytomegalovirus status with high specificity and sensitivity in both the original and validation cohorts. In a later analysis, several top co-occurrence clusters were reported to appear linked to parvovirus B19, influenza, CMV and Epstein-Barr virus. The sequencing pipeline was judged likely to have produced a cluster of highly shared sequence variants as a technical artifact. A further reported finding was that TCR beta sequences accurately predicted the HLA-A and HLA-B alleles for most subjects in the first cohort. According to a later analysis, most CMV-associated TCR beta chains appeared to be HLA-restricted, and the HLA associations seemed to be driven largely by CMV exposure. In a later analysis, HLA-associated TCR beta chains were found to be more clonally expanded and to have lower generation probabilities than equally common non-associated chains. Linkage disequilibrium might explain the correlated functional status among segregating V segments, but an unknown experimental factor could not be ruled out. CMV serostatus was the only immune exposure information available for the cohort. In vitro tests confirmed that a few of the cytomegalovirus-associated TCR beta chains recognize cytomegalovirus antigens. A total of 150 to 200 TCR beta chains were listed by the study as associated with cytomegalovirus. Roughly uniform sequencing depth across donors was assumed in presence/absence analyses, although this assumption may not hold. At a false discovery rate of 0.05, a later analysis linked around 17,000 TCR beta sequences to specific HLA alleles. When HLA alleles, especially DR and DQ, strongly co-occurred, attributing TCR associations to individual alleles was difficult. The authors suggested that the approach could potentially be generalized to other disease states and immunological phenotypes. In an earlier analysis of approximately 590 of the donors, most TCR beta V segments appeared in productive rearrangements about 90% or about 30% of the time, broadly matching IMGT annotations. V-gene and J-gene trimming of TCR beta chains was associated with a missense DCLRE1C variant in a later genetic analysis, and the association was replicated in an independent cohort.

This clone has just one count. The target of this receptor is not known. No base quality values were provided; no much bigger clone lies one nucleotide off. Libraries were prepared through the immunoSEQ multiplex PCR assay. The multiplex PCR relied on a mix of 60 forward primers for TCR Vbeta segments and 13 reverse primers for TCR Jbeta segments. Amplification of the CDR3 region of rearranged TCR beta genes was performed with a multiplex PCR assay on genomic DNA. Amplified TCR beta libraries were sequenced as 87-base-pair reads on the Illumina HiSeq System. The study's own analysis went as follows. A later analysis counted around 72 million unique TCR beta chains across the 650 to 800 repertoires, and some 12 million of these chains were shared by at least two donors. A nearest-neighbor algorithm error-corrected the raw reads and collapsed the reads into unique sequences, merging closely related sequences to remove PCR and sequencing errors. CDR3 sequences were aligned to IMGT reference sequences to assign V, D and J gene segments. For a sequence to be retained, a match of at least six nucleotides was required to both a V gene segment and a J gene segment. Rearrangements were classified as productive when the CDR3 lacked stop codons and remained in frame with V and J, and all other rearrangements were classified as non-productive. Following IMGT convention, CDR3 was defined as the stretch from the second conserved V-encoded cysteine to the conserved J-encoded phenylalanine. Sequences without an unambiguous match to a single V gene segment were excluded from the earlier analysis of several hundred of the donors. An earlier analysis of 450 to 650 of the donors called V segments functional above 56.7% productive rearrangements and segregating when the between-donor standard deviation exceeded 5%. To diagnose cytomegalovirus status from the catalog of TCR beta chain sequences, a statistical classification framework was built. A later analysis assigned V and J genes by comparing TCR nucleotide sequences with IMGT/GENE-DB human TR gene sequences. A later analysis assigned CDR3 sequences and most-parsimonious VDJ recombination scenarios with the TCRdist pipeline. In a later analysis, every TCR beta chain was defined by the combination of its CDR3 amino acid sequence and its V-gene family, and reads without a unique V-gene family were dropped. A later analysis removed 592 highly shared, low-generation-probability nucleotide sequences to deal with suspected cross-contamination and a sequencing artifact. For each public chain, a later analysis derived a clonal expansion index from normalized ranks of inferred template counts within each repertoire. In a later analysis, generation probabilities were computed using a VDJ recombination model fitted to out-of-frame rearrangements, and the results were checked against IGoR. In a later analysis, hypergeometric tests were used to score TCR-TCR, TCR-HLA and TCR-CMV co-occurrence, with a repertoire-size bias correction applied to TCR pairs. To estimate false discovery rates, a later analysis permuted the HLA or CMV assignments 20 times. In a later analysis, co-occurring TCRs were grouped with DBSCAN, and TCRdist sequence similarity was added when clustering was performed within HLA-allele-positive subsets. For co-occurrence clustering, repertoires with fewer than 30,000 or more than 120,000 public chains were excluded, along with about five repertoires with anomalous nucleotide sharing. This is the immuneACCESS table as TCRdb keeps it, with only in-frame sequences that have V and J called. A part of the clones is gone; compared with another copy, unresolved V genes explain less than half, and the rest is unexplained. The DNA was the basis for D and trimming; V, J and clone size are from that table. This sample has about 130,000 clones in its table, and about 74% of those were observed once. Of the sample, 6% to 8.5% falls within the top ten clones.

In total, roughly 670 healthy bone marrow donors made up the cohort. At the time of sampling, all cohort members were nominally healthy, though unrecorded immune exposures were likely present. The donor was CMV seropositive and belonged to the group of 250 to 300 seropositive cohort members. A peripheral blood sample was provided by each donor, and peripheral blood mononuclear cells were used for TCR beta sequencing. Genomic DNA was extracted from the blood cell samples with the Qiagen DNeasy Blood Extraction Kit. The sequencing input was PBMCs. The TCR sequence derives from a man between 40 and 49 years old in good health and CMV-seropositive.

At the DNA level, the sequence is TGTGCCAGCAGCCTGGACAGCAACTCTGGAAACACCATATATTTT. It translates as CASSLDSNSGNTIYF. The rearranged chain carries TRBV7-2 and TRBJ1-3, with a tentative D gene TRBD1 over 6 matching bases. V is pared back by 5 bases and J by 0 bases, with 11 bases lying between the germline termini. The CDR3 has 15 amino acids, counting the end cysteine and phenylalanine. Here the CDR3 DNA is all that survives: 45 bases in frame from base 1. Based on the germline V gene, the CDR1 and CDR2 sequences are SGHTA and FQGNSA.